This T cell receptor beta chain was recorded in a study of T cell repertoires in ileal Crohn's disease. Study in general: Every patient was operated on for stricturing (approximately 60%) or penetrating (approximately 39%) complications. About half of patients got postoperative therapy: ten or so thiopurines, fewer than 20 anti-TNF. Points from the study as a whole: Every patient over 26.8% clonality showed endoscopic recurrence.

This CDR3 comprises 12 residues. Deletions cut 6 bases from V and 5 bases from J, with 10 bases between. Germline assignment: CDR1 MNHNY and CDR2 SVGAGI (reference sequence). Per sample, approximately 540 nanograms of biopsy DNA were TCRB immunosequenced. TCRdb's copy holds only in-frame clones and misses some; the assay was immunoSEQ multiplex PCR. The sample has roughly 13,000 clones; 60% to 80% are singletons. Note on this clone: Antigen: not known.

This clonotype was obtained from an adult with Crohn's disease. Input material: ileal tissue. The rearrangement uses TRBV6-6 and TRBJ1-1; D is ambiguous. The DNA for the CDR3 is TGTGCCAGCAGAACTAGCGTTACTGAAGCTTTCTTT. Translating it yields CASRTSVTEAFF.